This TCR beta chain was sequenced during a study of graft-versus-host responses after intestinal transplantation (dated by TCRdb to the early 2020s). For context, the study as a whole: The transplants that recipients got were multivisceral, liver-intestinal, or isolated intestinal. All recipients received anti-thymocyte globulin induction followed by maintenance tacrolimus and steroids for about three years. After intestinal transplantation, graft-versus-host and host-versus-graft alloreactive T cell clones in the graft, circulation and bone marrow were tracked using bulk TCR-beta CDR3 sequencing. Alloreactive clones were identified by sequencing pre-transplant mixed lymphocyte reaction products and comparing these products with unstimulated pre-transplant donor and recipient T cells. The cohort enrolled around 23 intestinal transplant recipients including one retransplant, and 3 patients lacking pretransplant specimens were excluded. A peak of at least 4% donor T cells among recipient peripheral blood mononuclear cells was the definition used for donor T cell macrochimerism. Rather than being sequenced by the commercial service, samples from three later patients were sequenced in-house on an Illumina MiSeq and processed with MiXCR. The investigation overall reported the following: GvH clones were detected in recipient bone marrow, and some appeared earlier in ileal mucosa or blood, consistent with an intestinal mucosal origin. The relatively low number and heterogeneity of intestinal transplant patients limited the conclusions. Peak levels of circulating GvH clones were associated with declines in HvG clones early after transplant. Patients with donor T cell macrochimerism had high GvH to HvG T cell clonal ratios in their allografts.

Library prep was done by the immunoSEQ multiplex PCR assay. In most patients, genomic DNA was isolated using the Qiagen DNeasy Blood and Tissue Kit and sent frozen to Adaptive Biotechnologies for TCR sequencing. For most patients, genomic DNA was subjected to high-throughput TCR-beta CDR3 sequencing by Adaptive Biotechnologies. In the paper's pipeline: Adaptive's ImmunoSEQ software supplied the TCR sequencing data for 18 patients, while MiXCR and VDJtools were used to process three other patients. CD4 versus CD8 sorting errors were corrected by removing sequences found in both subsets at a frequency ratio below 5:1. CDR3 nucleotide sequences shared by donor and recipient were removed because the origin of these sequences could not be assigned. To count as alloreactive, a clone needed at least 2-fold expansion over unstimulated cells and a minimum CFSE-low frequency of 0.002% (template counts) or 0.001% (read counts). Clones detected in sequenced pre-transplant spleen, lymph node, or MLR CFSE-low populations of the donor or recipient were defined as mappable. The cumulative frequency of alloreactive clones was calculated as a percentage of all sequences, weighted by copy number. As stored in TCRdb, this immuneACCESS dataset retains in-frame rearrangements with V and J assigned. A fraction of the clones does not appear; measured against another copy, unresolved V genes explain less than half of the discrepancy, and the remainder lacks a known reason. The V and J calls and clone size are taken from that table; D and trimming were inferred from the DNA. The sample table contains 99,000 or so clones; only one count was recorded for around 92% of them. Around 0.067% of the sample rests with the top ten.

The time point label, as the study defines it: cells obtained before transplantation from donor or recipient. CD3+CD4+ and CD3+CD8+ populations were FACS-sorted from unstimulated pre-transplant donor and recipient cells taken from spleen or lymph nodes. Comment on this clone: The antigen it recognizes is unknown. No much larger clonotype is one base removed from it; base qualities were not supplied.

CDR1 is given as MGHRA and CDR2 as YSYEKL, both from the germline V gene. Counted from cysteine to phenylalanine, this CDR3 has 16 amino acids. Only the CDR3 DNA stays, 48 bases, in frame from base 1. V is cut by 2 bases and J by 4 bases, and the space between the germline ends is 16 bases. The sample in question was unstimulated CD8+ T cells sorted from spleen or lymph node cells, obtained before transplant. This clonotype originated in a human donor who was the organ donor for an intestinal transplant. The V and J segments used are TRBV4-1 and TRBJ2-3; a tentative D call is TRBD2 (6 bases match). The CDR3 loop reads CASSQTIGGAADTQYF. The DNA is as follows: TGCGCCAGCAGCCAAACGATCGGGGGTGCGGCAGATACGCAGTATTTT.